Listed below are T cell receptor beta chains from one sample, sequenced in a study of long-term antiretroviral therapy in people with HIV. Only in-frame clones appear in the TCRdb table, and some are missing; sequencing was by immunoSEQ multiplex PCR. Of more than 30,000 clones in the sample, 70% to 80% were seen once. The sequenced sample was unsorted PBMCs, obtained 1.9 years after starting antiretroviral therapy. The receptors shown here come from a man younger than 30 with HIV. The CDR3 runs from the conserved cysteine through the conserved F or W. Fields, in order: J gene, D gene, clone size, V gene, CDR3 DNA, CDR3 protein. The D gene is left open where the match is weak. Some rows mark clone size as missing; the rest say once, few, many or name a class of expanded clone.

TRBJ2-2	-	-	TRBV9	TGTGCCAGCAGCGTAGTTGCAGATACCGGGGAGCTGTTTTTT	CASSVVADTGELFF
TRBJ1-2	-	-	TRBV5-1	TGCGCCAGCAGCCCATTACCGGATGCGTACGGCTACACCTTC	CASSPLPDAYGYTF
TRBJ2-7	-	-	TRBV7-9	TGTGCCAGCAGCTTCGTCGGGGAGACCTACGAGCAGTACTTC	CASSFVGETYEQYF
TRBJ1-2	-	-	TRBV29-1	TGCAGCGTTTCCGGTCTGAGGGGGGCCACAAACTATGGCTACACCTTC	CSVSGLRGATNYGYTF
TRBJ1-2	-	-	TRBV29-1	TGCAGCTTAGACCGCGAGTATGGCTACACCTTC	CSLDREYGYTF
TRBJ1-1	TRBD1	-	TRBV5-1	TGCGCCAGCAGCTGGACAGGGGCGAACACTGAAGCTTTCTTT	CASSWTGANTEAFF
TRBJ1-2	-	-	TRBV7-3	TGTGCCAGCAGCTCAGGGAGATCGGGTGGCTACACCTTC	CASSSGRSGGYTF
TRBJ2-7	-	few	TRBV4-1	TGCGCCAGCAGCCAAGATCCCAGGGAGGGGGCCACCTTC	CASSQDPREGATF
TRBJ1-3	TRBD1	-	TRBV5-1	TGCGCCAGCAGCTTGTGGGGGATACGGGACAGCTCTGGAAACACCATATATTTT	CASSLWGIRDSSGNTIYF
TRBJ2-5	TRBD1	-	TRBV5-4	TGTGCCAGCAGCGCGGGACAGGGGATCGAGACCCAGTACTTC	CASSAGQGIETQYF
TRBJ2-5	TRBD2	-	TRBV19	TGTGCCAGTAGTATGACTAGGACTAGGGAGACCCAGTACTTC	CASSMTRTRETQYF
TRBJ2-4	-	-	TRBV19	TGTGCCAGTAATCGGGGAGGCAAAAACATTCAGTACTTC	CASNRGGKNIQYF
TRBJ2-7	-	-	TRBV6-1	TGTGCCAGCTCAACCCCCGGGGGCGAGCAGTACTTC	CASSTPGGEQYF
TRBJ1-1	-	-	TRBV12-5	TGTGCTAGTGGCCTTAACGCTGGGAGGCTGAACACTGAAGCTTTCTTT	CASGLNAGRLNTEAFF
TRBJ1-1	-	-	TRBV11-3	TGTGCCAGCAGCTTAAGGGGCTACACTGAAGCTTTCTTT	CASSLRGYTEAFF
TRBJ1-1	-	-	TRBV5-8	TGTGCCAGCAGCTTGGGACTGAACACTGAAGCTTTCTTT	CASSLGLNTEAFF
TRBJ1-2	-	-	TRBV28	TGTGCCAGCAGAGGGATTGATGGCTACACCTTC	CASRGIDGYTF
TRBJ1-1	-	-	TRBV4-1	TGCGCCAGCAGCCAAAGACGACAGGATAACACTGAAGCTTTCTTT	CASSQRRQDNTEAFF
TRBJ2-2	-	-	TRBV10-2	TGCGCCAGCAGTCTCAGCGGAAGGACCGGGGAGCTGTTTTTT	CASSLSGRTGELFF
TRBJ2-1	-	-	TRBV5-1	TGCGCCAGCAGCCTAGACCCGAGCGGCAATGAGCAGTTCTTC	CASSLDPSGNEQFF
TRBJ1-1	TRBD1	-	TRBV11-2	TGTGCCAGCACCCGGGGACAGATTCTTACTGAAGCTTTCTTT	CASTRGQILTEAFF
TRBJ2-4	-	-	TRBV4-1	TGCGCCAGCAGCCCCGGAGTCCTTGACAAGAGGGCCAAAAACATTCAGTACTTC	CASSPGVLDKRAKNIQYF
TRBJ2-4	TRBD2	-	TRBV7-8	TGTGCCAGCAGCCCGGGCGAGGGGCGGGGGGGCCGCAACATTCAGTACTTC	CASSPGEGRGGRNIQYF
TRBJ1-3	-	-	TRBV9	TGTGCCAGCGGGTCCTCTGGAAACACCATATATTTT	CASGSSGNTIYF
TRBJ1-3	TRBD1	medium-sized	TRBV7-2	TGTGCCAGCAGCTTAGTGGGGGGCGGGACAGGGAGCTCTGGAAACACCATATATTTT	CASSLVGGGTGSSGNTIYF
TRBJ2-5	TRBD2	-	TRBV4-1	TGCGCCAGCAGCCAAGTTCCCGGACTAGCGGGCGAGCAAGAGACCCAGTACTTC	CASSQVPGLAGEQETQYF
TRBJ2-1	-	-	TRBV5-1	TGCGCCAGCAGCGCGCCAATAAACCGGGCCATCAATGAGCAGTTCTTC	CASSAPINRAINEQFF
TRBJ2-1	-	-	TRBV28	TGTGCCAGCAGAATTGGTTCCCCCTCCTACAATGAGCAGTTCTTC	CASRIGSPSYNEQFF
TRBJ2-1	-	-	TRBV10-3	TGTGCCATCTCCGACATACCTAATGAGCAGTTCTTC	CAISDIPNEQFF
TRBJ1-1	-	-	TRBV27	TGTGCCAGCAGCGTATTAGACCCGAACACTGAAGCTTTCTTT	CASSVLDPNTEAFF
TRBJ2-1	-	-	TRBV4-1	TGCGCCAGCAGCCAAGAGGTTGGGGTGAGCTCCTACAATGAGCAGTTCTTC	CASSQEVGVSSYNEQFF
TRBJ2-3	TRBD2	few	TRBV25-1	TGTGCCAGCAGTGAGAAAGCGGGGGCCACAGATACGCAGTATTTT	CASSEKAGATDTQYF
TRBJ1-2	TRBD1	-	TRBV14	TGTGCCAGCAGCCACTCCGGGACAGGTATCTATGGCTACACCTTC	CASSHSGTGIYGYTF
TRBJ2-7	TRBD1	-	TRBV28	TGTGCCAGTCGTGCTGGGACAGGTAGTTACGAGCAGTACTTC	CASRAGTGSYEQYF
TRBJ2-1	-	-	TRBV4-1	TGCGCCAGCAGCCACCGAGAAGGCGGGGAGCAGTTCTTC	CASSHREGGEQFF
TRBJ1-1	-	-	TRBV5-1	TGCGCCAGCAGCGGAACGACATCCATGAACACTGAAGCTTTCTTT	CASSGTTSMNTEAFF
TRBJ1-4	-	-	TRBV19	TGTGCCAGTACCGACGGGTCCAAGGAAAGTGAAAAACTGTTTTTT	CASTDGSKESEKLFF
TRBJ2-1	-	-	TRBV7-9	TGTGCCAGCATCCAAATGAGCTCCTACAATGAGCAGTTCTTC	CASIQMSSYNEQFF
TRBJ1-2	-	-	TRBV19	TGTGCCAGTAGCATACAGGCGGACTATGGCTACACCTTC	CASSIQADYGYTF
TRBJ2-7	-	-	TRBV2	TGTGCCAGCACTAAAGAAGAGGGGTACGAGCAGTACTTC	CASTKEEGYEQYF
TRBJ2-7	-	-	TRBV28	TGTGCCAGCAGTTTCCCCCCATGGCAGGGTACCACCTACGAGCAGTACTTC	CASSFPPWQGTTYEQYF
TRBJ2-1	TRBD1	-	TRBV7-9	TGTGCCAGCAGCGACATACAGGGGTATGAGCAGTTCTTC	CASSDIQGYEQFF
TRBJ1-1	-	-	TRBV5-1	TGCGCCAGCAGCTTGGGTAGGACTGGGAGCACTGAAGCTTTCTTT	CASSLGRTGSTEAFF
TRBJ1-5	-	-	TRBV5-8	TGTGCCAGCAGCCTTTGGGGGAACAATCAGCCCCAGCATTTT	CASSLWGNNQPQHF
TRBJ1-2	TRBD1	-	TRBV7-8	TGTGCCAGCAGCCCCACGGGACAGGGGTTTGGCTACACCTTC	CASSPTGQGFGYTF
TRBJ2-3	TRBD2	-	TRBV6-1	TGTGCCAGCAGTGGATCTAGCGGGGTGGGAGATACGCAGTATTTT	CASSGSSGVGDTQYF
TRBJ2-3	-	once	TRBV6-1	TGTGCCAGCAGTGAAGATGACGGGACAGATACGCAGTATTTT	CASSEDDGTDTQYF
TRBJ1-6	-	-	TRBV19	TGTGCCAGCCAAGAGGGCAGTCTTTCACCCCTCCACTTT	CASQEGSLSPLHF
TRBJ2-3	-	-	TRBV5-6	TGTGCCAGCAGTGTCCAAGGGGCCTACGCAGATACGCAGTATTTT	CASSVQGAYADTQYF
TRBJ1-2	-	few	TRBV7-3	TGTGCCAGCAGCCTCACGGTGACAGGCGGCGGCTACACCTTC	CASSLTVTGGGYTF
TRBJ2-7	TRBD1	-	TRBV5-1	TGCGCCAGCAGCCGGGACAGTAACTCCTACGAGCAGTACTTC	CASSRDSNSYEQYF
TRBJ1-6	TRBD1	-	TRBV6-5	TGTGCCAGCAGTTGGGACAGTAATTCACCCCTCCACTTT	CASSWDSNSPLHF
TRBJ2-1	TRBD2	-	TRBV9	TGTGCCAGCAGCGTAACTAGCGGGGTTCGGGATGAGCAGTTCTTC	CASSVTSGVRDEQFF
TRBJ1-4	-	-	TRBV27	TGTGCCAGCAGTTTAGGAGGGAATGAAAAACTGTTTTTT	CASSLGGNEKLFF
TRBJ1-3	TRBD1	-	TRBV5-1	TGCGCCAGCAGCCCGACAGGGAGCTCTGGAAACACCATATATTTT	CASSPTGSSGNTIYF
TRBJ2-6	-	-	TRBV2	TGTGCCAGCAAAACCTCTGGGGCCAACGTCCTGACTTTC	CASKTSGANVLTF